Below, one T cell receptor beta chain is given with its context. Its specificity is unknown. The sample originates from a study of human T cells and chemical hapten exposure. About the study: Slight differences in pooled library volume were the main source of varying TCR yields across samples.

TCRdb called the RACE reads again in MiXCR, with one record for every CDR3 protein. This repertoire shows about 270,000 distinct CDR3 sequences, about 7.7% found once; its top ten account for 0.9% to 1.5%. The time point was: pre-sensitization, week 0. Treatment given: therapeutic diphenylcyclopropenone sensitization with weekly scalp DPC. This CDR3 comprises 16 residues. V was pared by 4 bases and J by 0 bases, with 7 bases of the junction left unmatched. Study-wide results and limits: No shift was seen in TCRs above 1 in 1000 frequency with DPC sensitization. Controls had significantly fewer large CDR3 similarity clusters than were formed by expanded TCRs.

The receptor comes from a man between 18 and 35 years old with alopecia areata. Some clones in this sample may be carry-over from other donors' samples. The V and J genes are TRBV12-3 or TRBV12-4 and TRBJ2-3; 7 bases are a match to TRBD1. The sequenced sample was whole blood, obtained in connection with sensitization to the hapten diphenylcyclopropenone (DPC). In DNA, the CDR3 is TGTGCCAGCAGTTCCCGACGGGACAGTAGCACAGATACGCAGTATTTT. Translated, it gives CASSSRRDSSTDTQYF.